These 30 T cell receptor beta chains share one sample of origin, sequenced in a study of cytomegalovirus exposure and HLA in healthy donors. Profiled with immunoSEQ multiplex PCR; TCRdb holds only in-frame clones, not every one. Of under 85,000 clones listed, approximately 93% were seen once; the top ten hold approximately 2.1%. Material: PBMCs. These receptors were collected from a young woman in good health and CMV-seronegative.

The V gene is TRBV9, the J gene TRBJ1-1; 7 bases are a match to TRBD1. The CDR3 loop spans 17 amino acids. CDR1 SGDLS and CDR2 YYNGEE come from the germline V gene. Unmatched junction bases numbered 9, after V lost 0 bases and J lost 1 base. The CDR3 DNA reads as TGTGCCAGCAGCGTAGCAGTCTTCGCAGGGGGGAACACTGAAGCTTTCTTT. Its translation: CASSVAVFAGGNTEAFF. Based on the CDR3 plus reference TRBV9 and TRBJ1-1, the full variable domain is DSGVTQTPKHLITATGQRVTLRCSPRSGDLSVYWYQQSLDQGLQFLIQYYNGEERAKGNILERFSAQQFPDLHSELNLSSLELGDSALYFCASSVAVFAGGNTEAFFGQGTRLTVV.

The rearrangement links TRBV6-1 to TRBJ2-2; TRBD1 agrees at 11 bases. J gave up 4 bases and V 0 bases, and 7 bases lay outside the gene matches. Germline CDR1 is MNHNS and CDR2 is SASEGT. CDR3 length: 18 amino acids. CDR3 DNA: TGTGCCAGCAGTGAAGCGTCAACCGGGACAGGGGGCACCGGGGAGCTGTTTTTT. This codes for CASSEASTGTGGTGELFF.

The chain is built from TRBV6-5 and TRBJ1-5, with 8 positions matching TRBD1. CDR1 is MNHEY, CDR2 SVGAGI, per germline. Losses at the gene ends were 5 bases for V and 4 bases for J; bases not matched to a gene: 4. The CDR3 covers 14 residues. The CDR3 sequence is CASSLGQANQPQHF. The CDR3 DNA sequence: TGTGCCAGCAGTCTGGGACAGGCTAATCAGCCCCAGCATTTT.

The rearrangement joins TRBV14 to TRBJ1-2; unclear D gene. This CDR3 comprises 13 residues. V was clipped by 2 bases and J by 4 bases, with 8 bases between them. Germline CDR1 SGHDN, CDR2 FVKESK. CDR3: CASSQSVSYGYTF. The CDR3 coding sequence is TGTGCCAGCAGCCAAAGTGTCAGCTATGGCTACACCTTC.

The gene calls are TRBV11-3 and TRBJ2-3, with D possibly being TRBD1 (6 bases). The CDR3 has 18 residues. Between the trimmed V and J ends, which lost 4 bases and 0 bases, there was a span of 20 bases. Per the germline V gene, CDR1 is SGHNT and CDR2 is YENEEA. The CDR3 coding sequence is TGTGCCAGCAGCTCGGGATCGGACAGCTGGGGGAGCACAGATACGCAGTATTTT. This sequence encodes CASSSGSDSWGSTDTQYF.

CDR3 bases: TGTGCCAGCAGCATCAGGGGGAACGAGCAGTACTTC. It specifies CASSIRGNEQYF. The chain links TRBV14 to TRBJ2-5, with 7 bases lining up with TRBD1. The DNA end favors TRBJ2-7, so the J call may be wrong. Germline values: CDR1 SGHDN, CDR2 FVKESK. This CDR3 is 12 amino acids long.

For the CDR3, the DNA is TGTGCCAGCAGTGGGTGGACAGGGGTGGTGTCGGGAACTGAAGCTTTCTTT. It is translated as CASSGWTGVVSGTEAFF. The chain combines TRBV2 with TRBJ1-1, with 9 bases identical to TRBD1. V lost 4 bases, J lost 5 bases, and 14 bases stayed unmatched. The CDR3 covers 17 residues. Germline CDR1 reads SNHLY; CDR2 reads FYNNEI.

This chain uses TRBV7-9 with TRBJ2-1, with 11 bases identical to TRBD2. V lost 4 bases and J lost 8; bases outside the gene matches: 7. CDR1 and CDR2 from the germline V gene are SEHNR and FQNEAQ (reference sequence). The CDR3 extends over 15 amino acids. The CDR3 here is CASSSGLAGRDEQFF. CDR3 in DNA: TGTGCCAGCAGCTCCGGACTAGCGGGCAGGGATGAGCAGTTCTTC. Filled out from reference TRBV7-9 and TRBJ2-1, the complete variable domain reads DTGVSQNPRHKITKRGQNVTFRCDPISEHNRLYWYRQTLGQGPEFLTYFQNEAQLEKSRLLSDRFSAERPKGSFSTLEIQRTEQGDSAMYLCASSSGLAGRDEQFFGPGTRLTVL.

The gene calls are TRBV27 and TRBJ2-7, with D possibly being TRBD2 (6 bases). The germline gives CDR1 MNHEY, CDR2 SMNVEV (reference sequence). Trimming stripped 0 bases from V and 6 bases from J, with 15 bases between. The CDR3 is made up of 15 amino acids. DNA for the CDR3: TGTGCCAGCAGTTTATCCGGCGCGGGGCCTATCGAGCAGTACTTC. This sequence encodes CASSLSGAGPIEQYF.

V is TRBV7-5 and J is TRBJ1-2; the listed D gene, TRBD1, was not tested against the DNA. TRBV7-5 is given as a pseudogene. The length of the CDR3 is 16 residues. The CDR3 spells CARSLGAGTGCHGYTF. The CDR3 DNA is TGTGCCAGAAGCTTGGGAGCCGGGACAGGGTGTCATGGCTACACCTTC.

The CDR3 bases are TGCAGCGGGGGGGGTGGCTTACAAGAGACCCAGTACTTC. This translates into CSGGGGLQETQYF. The chain links TRBV29-1 to TRBJ2-5; 7 nucleotides match TRBD2. The CDR3 has 13 amino acids. Trimming cost V 7 bases and J 2 bases; bases outside gene matches: 7. From germline, CDR1 is SQVTM and CDR2 ANQGSEA.

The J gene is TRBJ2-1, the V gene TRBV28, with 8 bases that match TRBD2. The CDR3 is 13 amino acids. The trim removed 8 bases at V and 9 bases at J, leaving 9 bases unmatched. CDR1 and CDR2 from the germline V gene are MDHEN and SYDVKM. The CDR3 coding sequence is TGTGCCAGCGCTCCGGGGGGGCTGGGTGAGCAGTTCTTC. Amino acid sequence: CASAPGGLGEQFF.

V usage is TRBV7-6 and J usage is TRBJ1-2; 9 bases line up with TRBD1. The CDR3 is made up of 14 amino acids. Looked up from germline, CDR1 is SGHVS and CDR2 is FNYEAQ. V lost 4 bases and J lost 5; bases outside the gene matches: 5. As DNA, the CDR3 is TGTGCCAGCAGCTACGGGACAGGGAAGTATGGCTACACCTTC. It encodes CASSYGTGKYGYTF.

CDR3 amino acids: CSATSTGGTTDTQYF. CDR3 bases: TGCAGCGCTACCTCGACAGGGGGAACCACAGATACGCAGTATTTT. The genes are TRBV29-1 and TRBJ2-3; TRBD1 aligns across 9 bases. From germline, CDR1 is SQVTM and CDR2 ANQGSEA. J lost 2 bases, V lost 7 bases, and 10 bases had no gene match. The CDR3 runs 15 residues.

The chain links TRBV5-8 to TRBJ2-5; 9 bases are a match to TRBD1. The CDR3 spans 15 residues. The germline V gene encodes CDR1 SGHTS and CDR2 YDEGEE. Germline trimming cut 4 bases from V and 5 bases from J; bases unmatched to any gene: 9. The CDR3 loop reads CASSRGTGSSETQYF. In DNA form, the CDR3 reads TGTGCCAGCAGCCGGGGGACAGGGTCGTCGGAGACCCAGTACTTC.

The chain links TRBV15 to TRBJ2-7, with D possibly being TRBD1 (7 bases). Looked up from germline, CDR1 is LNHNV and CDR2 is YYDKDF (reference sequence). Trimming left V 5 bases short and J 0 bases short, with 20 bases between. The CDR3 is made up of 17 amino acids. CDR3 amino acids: CATSEEEGAFLSYEQYF. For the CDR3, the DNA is TGTGCCACCAGCGAGGAGGAGGGGGCATTTCTCTCCTACGAGCAGTACTTC.

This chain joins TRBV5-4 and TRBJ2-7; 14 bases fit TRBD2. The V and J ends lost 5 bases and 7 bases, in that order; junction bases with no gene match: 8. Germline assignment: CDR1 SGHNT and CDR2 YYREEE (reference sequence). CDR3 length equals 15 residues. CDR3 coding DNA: TGTGCCAGCAGTGAGGGACTAGCGGGAGTTGGGGAGCAGTACTTC. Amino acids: CASSEGLAGVGEQYF.

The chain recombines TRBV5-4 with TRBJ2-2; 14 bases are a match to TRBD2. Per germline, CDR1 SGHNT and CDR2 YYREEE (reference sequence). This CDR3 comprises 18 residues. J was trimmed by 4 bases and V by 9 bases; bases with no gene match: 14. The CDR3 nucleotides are TGTGCCACTACTCCTACGGGACTAGCGGGAGTTGGCACCGGGGAGCTGTTTTTT. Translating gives CATTPTGLAGVGTGELFF. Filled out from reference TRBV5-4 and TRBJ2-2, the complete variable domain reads ETGVTQSPTHLIKTRGQQVTLRCSSQSGHNTVSWYQQALGQGPQFIFQYYREEENGRGNFPPRFSGLQFPNYSSELNVNALELDDSALYLCATTPTGLAGVGTGELFFGEGSRLTVL.

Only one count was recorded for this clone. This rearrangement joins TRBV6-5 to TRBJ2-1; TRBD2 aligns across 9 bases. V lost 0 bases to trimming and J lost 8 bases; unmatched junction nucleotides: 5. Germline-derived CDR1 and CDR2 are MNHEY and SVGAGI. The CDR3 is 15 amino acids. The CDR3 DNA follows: TGTGCCAGCAGTTACTCGGCTAGCGGGGTCTATGAGCAGTTCTTC. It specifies CASSYSASGVYEQFF.

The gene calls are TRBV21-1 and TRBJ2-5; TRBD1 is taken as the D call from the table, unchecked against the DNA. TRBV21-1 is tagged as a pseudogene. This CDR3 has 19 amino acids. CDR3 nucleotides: TGTGCCAGCAGCAAAGAAGGACAGGGAGCTCCATTTTTTCAAGAGACCCAGTACTTC. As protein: CASSKEGQGAPFFQETQYF.

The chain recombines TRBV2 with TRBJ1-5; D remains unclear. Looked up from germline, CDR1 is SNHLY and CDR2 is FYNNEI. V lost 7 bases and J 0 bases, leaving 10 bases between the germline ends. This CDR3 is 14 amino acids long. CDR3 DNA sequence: TGTGCCAGCAATCCCAGTTATAGCAATCAGCCCCAGCATTTT. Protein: CASNPSYSNQPQHF.

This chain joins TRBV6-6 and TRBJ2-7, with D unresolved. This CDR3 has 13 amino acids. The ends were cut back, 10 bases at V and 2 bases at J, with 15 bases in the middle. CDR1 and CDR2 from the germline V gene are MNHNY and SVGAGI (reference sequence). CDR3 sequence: CATAPAATYEQYF. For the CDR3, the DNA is TGTGCCACGGCCCCGGCGGCGACCTACGAGCAGTACTTC.

Here the CDR3 reads CASSVRGSTEQYF. For the CDR3, the DNA is TGTGCCAGCAGTGTAAGGGGTAGCACCGAGCAGTACTTC. The chain is built from TRBV27 and TRBJ2-7, with D possibly matching TRBD1 (5 bases). V was clipped by 5 bases and J by 6 bases, with 14 bases between them. Germline V gene sequence: CDR1 MNHEY, CDR2 SMNVEV (reference sequence). CDR3 length: 13 residues.

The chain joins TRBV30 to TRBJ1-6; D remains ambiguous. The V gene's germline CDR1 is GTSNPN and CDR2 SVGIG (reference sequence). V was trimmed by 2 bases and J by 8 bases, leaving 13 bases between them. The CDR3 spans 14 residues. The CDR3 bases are TGTGCCTGGAGTCAGCGCGGGTCTGATTCACCCCTCCACTTT. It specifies CAWSQRGSDSPLHF.

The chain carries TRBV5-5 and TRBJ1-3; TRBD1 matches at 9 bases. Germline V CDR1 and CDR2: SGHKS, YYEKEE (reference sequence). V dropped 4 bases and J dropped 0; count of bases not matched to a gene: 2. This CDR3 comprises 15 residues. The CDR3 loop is CASSRGQGSGNTIYF. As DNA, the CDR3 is TGTGCCAGCAGCCGGGGACAGGGCTCTGGAAACACCATATATTTT. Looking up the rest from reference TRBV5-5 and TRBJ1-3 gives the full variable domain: DAGVTQSPTHLIKTRGQQVTLRCSPISGHKSVSWYQQVLGQGPQFIFQYYEKEERGRGNFPDRFSARQFPNYSSELNVNALLLGDSALYLCASSRGQGSGNTIYFGEGSWLTVV.

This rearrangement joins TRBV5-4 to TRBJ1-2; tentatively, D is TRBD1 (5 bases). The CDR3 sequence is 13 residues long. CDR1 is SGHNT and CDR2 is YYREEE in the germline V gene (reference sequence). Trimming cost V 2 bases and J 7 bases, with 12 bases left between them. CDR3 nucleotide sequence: TGTGCCAGCAGCTTTGGGGGGGGAGGTGGCTACACCTTC. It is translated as CASSFGGGGGYTF.

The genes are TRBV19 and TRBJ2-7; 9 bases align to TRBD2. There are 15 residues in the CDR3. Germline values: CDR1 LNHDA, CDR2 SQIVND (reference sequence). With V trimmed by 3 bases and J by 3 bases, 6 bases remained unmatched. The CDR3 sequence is CASSISSGTIYEQYF. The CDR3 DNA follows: TGTGCCAGTAGTATTTCTAGCGGGACTATCTACGAGCAGTACTTC.

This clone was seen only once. This CDR3 reads CAISEGAANEKLFF. CDR3 coding DNA: TGTGCCATCAGTGAGGGGGCTGCTAATGAAAAACTGTTTTTT. This chain joins TRBV10-3 and TRBJ1-4; tentative D call: TRBD1 (5 bases). V lost 2 bases, J lost 3 bases, and 7 bases lay in between. This CDR3 has 14 residues. From germline, CDR1 is ENHRY and CDR2 SYGVKD.

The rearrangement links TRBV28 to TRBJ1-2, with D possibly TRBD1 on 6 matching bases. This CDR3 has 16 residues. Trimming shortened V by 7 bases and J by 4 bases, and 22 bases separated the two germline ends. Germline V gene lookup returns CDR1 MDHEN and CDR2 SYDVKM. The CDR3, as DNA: TGTGCCAGCATCGGACAGCCCATCCATGAAAGCTATGGCTACACCTTC. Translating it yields CASIGQPIHESYGYTF.

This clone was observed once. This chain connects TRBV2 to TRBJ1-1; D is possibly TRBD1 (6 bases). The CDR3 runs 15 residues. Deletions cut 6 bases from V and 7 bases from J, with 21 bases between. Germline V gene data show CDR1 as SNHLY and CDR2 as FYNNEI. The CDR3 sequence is CASRPGRTGTNEAFF. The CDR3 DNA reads TGTGCCAGCAGACCGGGGAGAACAGGGACAAATGAAGCTTTCTTT.